This T cell receptor beta chain was found in a study of OX40 agonist ivuxolimab in advanced cancers. Across the study: The study enrolled dose-escalation patients with hepatocellular carcinoma, melanoma, renal cell or head and neck cancer. Age averaged around 58 years (range roughly 23 to 80), and less than 85% were male.

Profiling relied on immunoSEQ multiplex PCR, and the TCRdb table lists in-frame clones only, not all of them. The sample records 55,000 to 70,000 clones, roughly 82% being singletons. Blood specimens came from baseline, cycle 4 day 1, and cycle 7 day 1. CDR1 and CDR2 from the germline V gene are SGDLS and YYNGEE. Unmatched junction bases numbered 12, after V lost 4 bases and J lost 8 bases. The CDR3 is 15 amino acids. The sample in question was CD4+ or CD8+ T cells sorted from blood, obtained in a trial of the OX40 agonist ivuxolimab. The clonotype was recovered from an adult with an advanced solid tumor such as melanoma, head and neck, liver or kidney cancer. The chain has TRBV9 and TRBJ1-2; the match to TRBD1 covers 9 bases. CDR3: CASSPTDRGSEGYTF. The CDR3 DNA reads as TGTGCCAGCAGCCCGACGGACAGGGGAAGCGAGGGCTACACCTTC.